These 29 T cell receptor beta chains were sequenced from one sample in a study of CD8+CD57+ T cells in acquired aplastic anemia. CD8+CD57+ cell expansion, shown by flow cytometry, had occurred in the patients selected for sequencing. Profiling that covered TCR beta VDJ and CDR3 relied on genomic DNA as its template. TCRdb re-called the reads through MiXCR, storing one row per CDR3 protein. The sample carries about 470,000 distinct CDR3 sequences, 25% to 40% recorded once. The sample comprised sorted CD4+, CD8+, or CD8+CD57+ T cells (not recorded which) from PBMCs. Receptors originate from a human donor with aplastic anemia.

This clonotype has ten or more counts. This sequence joins TRBV24-1 and TRBJ2-3; 12 bases fit TRBD2. CDR3 length equals 14 residues. Germline assignment: CDR1 KGHDR and CDR2 SFDVKD. The ends lost 4 bases at V and 12 bases at J; junction bases unmatched: 7. This CDR3 reads CATSEALAGGPQYF. The CDR3 coding sequence is TGTGCCACCAGTGAGGCCCTAGCGGGAGGGCCTCAGTATTTT.

The chain uses TRBV19 and TRBJ1-4; D remains ambiguous. This CDR3 is built from 16 residues. The germline CDR1 and CDR2 sequences are LNHDA and SQIVND (reference sequence). V lost 6 bases and J lost 0, with 14 bases in between. The DNA for the CDR3 is TGTGCCAGTAGCACTCGGGCGGGGACAACTAATGAAAAACTGTTTTTT. This sequence encodes CASSTRAGTTNEKLFF.

The chain joins TRBV10-1 to TRBJ2-3; possibly TRBD1 or TRBD2 for D (7 bases each). Germline CDR1 reads WNHNN; CDR2 reads SYGVQD (reference sequence). CDR3 length: 12 residues. The CDR3 protein is CSPGGGADTQYF. The CDR3 DNA is TGCTCCCCAGGGGGGGGCGCAGATACGCAGTATTTT.

In DNA, the CDR3 is TGTGCCACCAGCAGTGCGACAGGGTCACAACCCCTCCACTTT. Protein: CATSSATGSQPLHF. The rearrangement joins TRBV15 to TRBJ1-6; 7 bases agree with TRBD1. Germline V gene data show CDR1 as LNHNV and CDR2 as YYDKDF (reference sequence). CDR3 length: 14 residues. V trimming: 3 bases; J trimming: 12 bases; junction bases outside the gene matches: 8. The full variable domain, with the rest looked up from reference TRBV15 and TRBJ1-6, is DAMVIQNPRYQVTQFGKPVTLSCSQTLNHNVMYWYQQKSSQAPKLLFHYYDKDFNNEADTPDNFQSRRPNTSFCFLDIRSPGLGDTAMYLCATSSATGSQPLHFGNGTRLTVT.

This clonotype is a singleton in its sample. The rearrangement joins TRBV11-2 to TRBJ1-3; TRBD1 agrees at 9 bases. The germline V gene has CDR1 SGHAT and CDR2 FQNNGV. The J segment lost 3 bases and the V segment lost 8 bases, leaving 11 bases of the junction unmatched. The CDR3 totals 16 residues. The CDR3 DNA reads TGTGCCAGCGGCCCGCTGACAGGGGGAATTGGAAACACCATATATTTT. Translated: CASGPLTGGIGNTIYF.

This clonotype was seen repeatedly, ten times or more. The chain employs TRBV29-1 and TRBJ1-2, with 8 nucleotides matching TRBD1. The CDR3 totals 15 residues. Germline V CDR1 and CDR2: SQVTM, ANQGSEA. With V trimmed by 4 bases and J by 0 bases, 7 bases remained unmatched. For the CDR3, the DNA is TGCAGCGTTGGGGGACAGGAGCTTACTAACTATGGCTACACCTTC. Translating gives CSVGGQELTNYGYTF.

Comments on this clonotype: Since a much larger clone is just one base distant, this may be a read error. The chain is built from TRBV2 and TRBJ1-1; maybe TRBD1 (6 bases). CDR3 length equals 14 residues. Germline V CDR1 and CDR2: SNHLY, FYNNEI. The CDR3 DNA is TGTGCCAGCAGCCCAGCCACAGGGAGCACTGAAGCTCTCTTT. Translating it yields CASSPATGSTEALF.

This clonotype was seen repeatedly, ten times or more. The V gene is TRBV24-1, the J gene TRBJ2-5, with TRBD1 identical over 7 bases. This CDR3 has 16 amino acids. V gave up 5 bases and J gave up 0 bases; unmatched junction bases: 8. The germline gives CDR1 KGHDR, CDR2 SFDVKD. This CDR3 reads CATSGRQGNYQETQYF. The DNA of the CDR3 is TGTGCCACCAGTGGGAGACAGGGCAATTACCAAGAGACCCAGTACTTC.

The rearrangement uses TRBV7-6 and TRBJ1-5; no clear D gene. The CDR3 contains 14 residues. V lost 0 bases and J 8 bases, leaving 11 bases between the germline ends. Germline values: CDR1 SGHVS, CDR2 FNYEAQ. The CDR3 DNA reads TGTGCCAGCAGCTTAGCTACTATACTCGAGCCCCAGCATTTT. This gives the protein CASSLATILEPQHF. The full variable domain, its missing parts supplied by reference TRBV7-6 and TRBJ1-5, is GAGVSQSPRYKVTKRGQDVALRCDPISGHVSLYWYRQALGQGPEFLTYFNYEAQQDKSGLPNDRFSAERPEGSISTLTIQRTEQRDSAMYRCASSLATILEPQHFGDGTRLSIL.

This clonotype was seen many times. This rearrangement joins TRBV7-3 to TRBJ1-1; D is undetermined. Germline V gene lookup returns CDR1 SGHTA and CDR2 FQGTGA. V lost 2 bases and J 2 bases, leaving 6 bases between the germline ends. This CDR3 has 13 residues. The CDR3 nucleotides are TGTGCCAGCAGCTTACAAGATAACACTGAAGCTTTCTTT. Residues: CASSLQDNTEAFF. The full variable domain, its missing parts supplied by reference TRBV7-3 and TRBJ1-1, is GAGVSQTPSNKVTEKGKYVELRCDPISGHTALYWYRQSLGQGPEFLIYFQGTGAADDSGLPNDRFFAVRPEGSVSTLKIQRTERGDSAVYLCASSLQDNTEAFFGQGTRLTVV.

The chain links TRBV24-1 to TRBJ2-3; 11 positions agree with TRBD2. CDR1 KGHDR and CDR2 SFDVKD come from the germline V gene. The CDR3 is 15 amino acids. J lost 4 bases, V lost 7 bases, and 6 bases had no gene match. The chain's CDR3 is CATSRTSGSSDTQYF. The CDR3 DNA sequence: TGTGCCACCAGCAGAACTAGCGGGAGTTCAGATACGCAGTATTTT.

This chain joins TRBV20-1 and TRBJ2-1; TRBD2 matches 11 bases. This CDR3 region has 14 residues. The V gene's germline CDR1 is DFQATT and CDR2 SNEGSKA (reference sequence). V trimming: 7 bases; J trimming: 4 bases; junction bases outside the gene matches: 6. The chain's CDR3 is CSVNRLAGYNEQFF. CDR3 nucleotide sequence: TGCAGTGTCAATAGACTAGCGGGGTACAATGAGCAGTTCTTC.

This clonotype has a handful of counts. The rearrangement links TRBV7-9 to TRBJ1-1; TRBD1 is a possible D gene (6 bases). The germline V and J ends were trimmed by 1 base and 5 bases, with 14 bases remaining between them. CDR3 size: 15 residues. Germline V CDR1 and CDR2: SEHNR, FQNEAQ (reference sequence). CDR3 region: CASSLEGGRWTEAFF. In DNA, the CDR3 is TGTGCCAGCAGCTTAGAGGGGGGACGATGGACTGAAGCTTTCTTT.

This clonotype has a count of ten or more. The J gene is TRBJ2-7, the V gene TRBV19, with 8 bases identical to TRBD1. Germline V gene data show CDR1 as LNHDA and CDR2 as SQIVND (reference sequence). After removal of 5 bases from V and 0 bases from J, the junction contained 3 bases not matched to a gene. The CDR3 is 14 amino acids. The CDR3 is CASSGGQASYEQYF. The CDR3 DNA reads TGTGCCAGTAGTGGGGGACAGGCCTCCTACGAGCAGTACTTC.

This clonotype has a handful of counts. The rearrangement joins TRBV9 to TRBJ1-1, with D tentatively TRBD1 (6 bases). Trimming removed 0 bases from V and 11 bases from J, with 23 bases in between. Germline CDR1 and CDR2: SGDLS and YYNGEE. This CDR3 has 16 residues. The CDR3 DNA is TGTGCCAGCAGCGTAGACAGCAGCGGAGGGGGACTGGAGGCTTTCTTT. It yields the protein CASSVDSSGGGLEAFF. Variable domain in full (rest from reference TRBV9 and TRBJ1-1): DSGVTQTPKHLITATGQRVTLRCSPRSGDLSVYWYQQSLDQGLQFLIQYYNGEERAKGNILERFSAQQFPDLHSELNLSSLELGDSALYFCASSVDSSGGGLEAFFGQGTRLTVV.

V gene TRBV7-8 combines with J gene TRBJ2-5; tentative D call: TRBD2 (7 bases). The CDR3 spans 16 residues. CDR1 SGHVS and CDR2 FQNEAQ come from the germline V gene. V lost 4 bases and J lost 7, with 22 bases in between. CDR3 sequence (DNA): TGTGCCAGCAGCTCCCCCTTAAAGGTGGGAGGGGGGACCCAGTACTTC. Translated, it gives CASSSPLKVGGGTQYF.

This clonotype has a handful of counts. The rearrangement links TRBV7-3 to TRBJ2-1; D not resolved. V was pared by 0 bases and J by 3 bases, with 9 bases between. This CDR3 has 15 residues. Germline CDR1 is SGHTA and CDR2 is FQGTGA. CDR3 loop: CASSLTGQNYNEQFF. CDR3 coding DNA: TGTGCCAGCAGCTTAACGGGCCAAAACTACAATGAGCAGTTCTTC.

The sample holds many counts of this clonotype. The chain uses TRBV15 and TRBJ2-6; D is undetermined. The CDR3 covers 15 residues. Per the germline V gene, CDR1 is LNHNV and CDR2 is YYDKDF (reference sequence). V lost 3 bases to trimming and J lost 4 bases, with 10 bases between them. CDR3 DNA sequence: TGTGCCACCAGCAGCGGCCTTGACGGGGCCAACGTCCTGACTTTC. The encoded protein is CATSSGLDGANVLTF.

This clonotype was counted between two and nine times. The gene calls are TRBV5-4 and TRBJ1-6; D possibly corresponds to TRBD1 (6 bases). This CDR3 spans 14 amino acids. The germline gives CDR1 SGHNT, CDR2 YYREEE (reference sequence). V lost 3 bases and J 8 bases, leaving 12 bases between the germline ends. As DNA, the CDR3 is TGTGCCAGCAGCTCGACAGGAAATGATTCACCCCTCCACTTT. Protein: CASSSTGNDSPLHF.

The gene calls are TRBV19 and TRBJ1-5; D is unresolved. There are 15 residues in the CDR3. V lost 4 bases and J 0 bases, leaving 10 bases between the germline ends. CDR1 is LNHDA and CDR2 is SQIVND in the germline V gene (reference sequence). The CDR3 here is CASSSGFDSNQPQHF. CDR3 sequence (DNA): TGTGCCAGTAGTAGTGGATTCGATAGCAATCAGCCCCAGCATTTT.

This clonotype appeared once. A much larger clone differs by one base, so this may be a read error. Written as DNA, the CDR3 is TGCAGTGCCACACGACAGGACACTGAAGCTCTCTTT. It encodes CSATRQDTEALF. The chain links TRBV20-1 to TRBJ1-1; TRBD1 is a possible D gene (6 bases). Germline lookup yields CDR1 DFQATT and CDR2 SNEGSKA (reference sequence). The CDR3 consists of 12 residues.

The genes are TRBV7-9 and TRBJ2-5, with unresolved D. Germline CDR1 reads SEHNR; CDR2 reads FQNEAQ (reference sequence). Trimming removed 1 base at V and 1 base at J, with 10 bases between. The CDR3 extends over 15 amino acids. The CDR3 DNA reads as TGTGCCAGCAGCTTAGGTTCGTCGGTCCAAGAGACCCAGTACTTC. Its protein product is CASSLGSSVQETQYF. Supplemented by reference TRBV7-9 and TRBJ2-5, the full variable domain reads DTGVSQNPRHKITKRGQNVTFRCDPISEHNRLYWYRQTLGQGPEFLTYFQNEAQLEKSRLLSDRFSAERPKGSFSTLEIQRTEQGDSAMYLCASSLGSSVQETQYFGPGTRLLVL.

The sample holds a few counts of this clonotype. J is TRBJ2-1 and V is TRBV7-2; D might be TRBD2 (6 bases). CDR1 is SGHTA and CDR2 is FQGNSA in the germline V gene. V dropped 0 bases and J dropped 7 bases, with 13 bases sitting between them. The CDR3 is 15 amino acids. The DNA of the CDR3 is TGTGCCAGCAGCTTAGCACGGGGGAAGGTGAATGAGCAGTTCTTC. Protein: CASSLARGKVNEQFF.

The rearrangement uses TRBV5-1 and TRBJ2-7; D may be TRBD2 (5 bases). CDR1 and CDR2 (germline): SGHRS, YFSETQ. This CDR3 has 15 amino acids. V gave up 6 bases and J gave up 5 bases, with 21 bases separating them. CDR3 DNA sequence: TGCGCCAGCATCCACAGCAGGCAGGACTCACACGAGCAGTACTTC. Its protein is CASIHSRQDSHEQYF.

The CDR3 DNA reads TGTGCCAGCAGCTACCCGGACAGGGCCCATGAGCAGTTCTTC. It is translated as CASSYPDRAHEQFF. V gene TRBV7-9 combines with J gene TRBJ2-1, with TRBD1 matching 8 bases. J was trimmed by 8 bases and V by 4 bases; bases with no gene match: 7. The germline CDR1 and CDR2 sequences are SEHNR and FQNEAQ (reference sequence). This CDR3 region has 14 residues.

To note about this clonotype: A read error may be the cause here, since a much bigger clone is one base away. The chain has TRBV5-1 and TRBJ1-2, with D hard to call. Deletions cut 0 bases from V and 8 bases from J, with 14 bases between. Germline assignment: CDR1 SGHRS and CDR2 YFSETQ. This CDR3 contains 14 residues. This CDR3 is CASSLGDTGRGYTF. The CDR3 bases are TGCGCCAGCAGCTTGGGTGATACGGGTAGGGGCTACACCTTC.

This chain connects TRBV28 to TRBJ1-2; TRBD1 matches 10 bases. CDR1 and CDR2 from the germline V gene are MDHEN and SYDVKM. V was clipped by 6 bases and J by 4 bases; unmatched bases: 17. CDR3 length equals 18 residues. The CDR3 DNA sequence: TGTGCCAGCAGGCTTCGGGACAGGGGCCTACCAGGGATCTATGGCTACACCTTC. It specifies CASRLRDRGLPGIYGYTF.

The chain joins TRBV7-3 to TRBJ2-5; D is uncertain. This CDR3 has 14 residues. Per the germline V gene, CDR1 is SGHTA and CDR2 is FQGTGA. Between the trimmed V and J ends, which lost 5 bases and 5 bases, there was a span of 15 bases. CDR3 in DNA: TGTGCCAGCAGCCCCGACAACTGGCGGGAGACCCAGTACTTC. This sequence encodes CASSPDNWRETQYF.

This sequence joins TRBV29-1 and TRBJ2-7; TRBD1 matches at 8 bases. J gave up 2 bases and V 4 bases, and 4 bases lay outside the gene matches. The CDR3 is 13 amino acids. Germline V gene data show CDR1 as SQVTM and CDR2 as ANQGSEA. CDR3 nucleotide sequence: TGCAGCGTTGCCGGACAGGGTCCCTACGAGCAGTACTTC. This gives the protein CSVAGQGPYEQYF.